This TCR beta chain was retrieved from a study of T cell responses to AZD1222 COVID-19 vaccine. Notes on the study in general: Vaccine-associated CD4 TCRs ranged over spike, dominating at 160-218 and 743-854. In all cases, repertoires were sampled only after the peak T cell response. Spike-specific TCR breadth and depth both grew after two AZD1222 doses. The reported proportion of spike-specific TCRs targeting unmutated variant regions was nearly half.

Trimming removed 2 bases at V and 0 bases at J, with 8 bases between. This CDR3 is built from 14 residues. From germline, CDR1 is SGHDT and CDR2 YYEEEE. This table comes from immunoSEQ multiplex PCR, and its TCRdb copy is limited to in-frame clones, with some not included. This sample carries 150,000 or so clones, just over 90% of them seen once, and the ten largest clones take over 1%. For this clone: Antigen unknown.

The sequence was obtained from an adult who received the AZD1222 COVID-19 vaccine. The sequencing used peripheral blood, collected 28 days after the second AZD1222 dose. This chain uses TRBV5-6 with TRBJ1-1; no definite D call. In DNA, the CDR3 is TGTGCCAGCAGCTTCCGGACGGTGAACACTGAAGCTTTCTTT. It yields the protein CASSFRTVNTEAFF.